This T cell receptor (beta chain) was documented in a study of T-cell memory formation after mild COVID-19. Sample barcodes and UMIs were carried by the TCR alpha and TCR beta cDNA libraries that 5'RACE generated with constant-segment primers. TCRdb passed the 5' RACE reads through MiXCR, listing each CDR3 protein once. This sample carries roughly 89,000 distinct CDR3 sequences, around an eighth of them seen once, and the ten largest clones take roughly a quarter. The CDR3 covers 14 residues. From germline, CDR1 is SEHNR and CDR2 FQNEAQ (reference sequence). V was cut by 4 bases and J by 6 bases, with 15 bases left in between. The study's findings and limits: A subset of responding clones appeared in pre-infection memory, suggesting cross-reactive memory joined.

This clonotype was detected only a few times. Its antigen is currently unknown. The receptor's source is an adult woman who had mild COVID-19 (a few samples of this study predate the infection). Cell type and time point are not known. Sequenced input: PBMCs or a T cell subset sorted from them (not recorded which). The J gene is TRBJ1-1, the V gene TRBV7-9, with D unclear. The CDR3 spells CASSSSQAPSEAFF. For the CDR3, the DNA is TGTGCCAGCAGCTCCAGTCAGGCTCCGTCTGAAGCTTTCTTT.